A selection of T cell receptor beta chains follows, all from one sample in a study of blood T cells in healthy people across ages. Using its own MiXCR run on the 5' RACE reads, TCRdb lists one record per CDR3 protein. The table lists roughly 830,000 distinct CDR3 sequences, roughly 60% of them singletons. The material sequenced was blood. These receptors were obtained from a man aged 25-45 years in good health. The CDR3 runs from the conserved cysteine through the conserved F or W. A D gene is named only where the DNA matches it firmly. Not all rows give a size; the values are once, few, many and, for expanded clones, a class.

d_call j_call v_call clone_size cdr3_nt cdr3_aa
TRBD2 TRBJ2-4 TRBV7-2 NA TGTGCCAGCAGCTCGGGGGGGATCCAGGTAGCCAAAAACATTCAGTACTTC CASSSGGIQVAKNIQYF
NA TRBJ2-1 TRBV7-8 NA TGTGCCAGCAGCTTACTAGGGGGGCCGAGCTCCTACAATGAGCAGTTCTTC CASSLLGGPSSYNEQFF
NA TRBJ1-2 TRBV2 NA TGTGCCAGCATCCGCGCGGAGGGCGGGGGAGGCTACACCTTC CASIRAEGGGGYTF
TRBD1 TRBJ2-5 TRBV5-1 few TGCGCCAGCAGCGTGGGACAGGGGGCTAGCACACGAGAGACCCAGTACTTC CASSVGQGASTRETQYF
NA TRBJ2-5 TRBV6-1 NA TGTGCCAGCAGTGAATTGGGAGAGACCCAGTACTTC CASSELGETQYF
TRBD1 TRBJ2-7 TRBV10-3 few TGTGCCATCAGTAAACACGAACAGGGGGCGAGCGAGCAGTACTTC CAISKHEQGASEQYF
NA TRBJ2-5 TRBV9 NA TGTGCCAGCAGCATGGGAGCGGATCAAGAGACCCAGTACTTC CASSMGADQETQYF
TRBD2 TRBJ2-7 TRBV14 NA TGTGCCAGCAGCCCAGAGTATGGAGGCCGGGACTACCACGAGCAGTACTTC CASSPEYGGRDYHEQYF
TRBD1 TRBJ2-7 TRBV29-1 NA TGCAGCGTTTGCGGACAGGGCTTCCACGAGCAGTACTTC CSVCGQGFHEQYF
NA TRBJ2-5 TRBV30 few TGTGCCGAAGGACAGAGGGAGACCCAGTACTTC CAEGQRETQYF
NA TRBJ2-4 TRBV11-2 NA TGTGCCAGCAGCTTGGCCGGGGCCCTTCAGTACTTC CASSLAGALQYF
TRBD1 TRBJ1-6 TRBV29-1 many TGCAGCGTTCCCGGAAGAGACAGGGGTAATTCACCCCTCCACTTT CSVPGRDRGNSPLHF
NA TRBJ2-1 TRBV28 few TGTGCCAGCGGGGGCGAGAAGAATGAGCAGTTCTTC CASGGEKNEQFF
TRBD2 TRBJ2-7 TRBV6-2/TRBV6-3 NA TGTGCCAGCACCCCTGGAGGACTAGCTTCCTACGAGCAGTACTTC CASTPGGLASYEQYF
TRBD1 TRBJ1-2 TRBV6-6 few TGTGCCAGCACCCTACCGGGACAGGGAGCCTATGGCTACACCTTC CASTLPGQGAYGYTF
NA TRBJ2-3 TRBV2 NA TGTGCCAGCAGTGACCGGCAGGGTCCAGATACGCAGTATTTT CASSDRQGPDTQYF
NA TRBJ2-5 TRBV29-1 NA TGCAGCGCGGGGGAAGCAACCCAAGAGACCCAGTACTTC CSAGEATQETQYF
TRBD1 TRBJ2-1 TRBV2 NA TGTGCCAGCAGTGAATACGGGACAGGTCTCTCCTACAATGAGCAGTTCTTC CASSEYGTGLSYNEQFF
NA TRBJ2-7 TRBV29-1 NA TGCAGCGTCGCGACAGGAACCTACGAGCAGTACTTC CSVATGTYEQYF
TRBD2 TRBJ2-3 TRBV20-1 NA TGCAGTGTAGCGGGGGGGCCAGATACGCAGTATTTT CSVAGGPDTQYF
NA TRBJ2-6 TRBV2 NA TGTGCCAGCGGGGGGGCCAACGTCCTGACTTTC CASGGANVLTF
TRBD1 TRBJ1-6 TRBV10-3 NA TGTGCCATCAGTGAGTCGGTACAGGGGGAGTCACCCCTCCACTTT CAISESVQGESPLHF
TRBD2 TRBJ2-5 TRBV29-1 NA TGCAGCGTTAGACTAGCGGGAGGGCCGGGGGAGACCCAGTACTTC CSVRLAGGPGETQYF
TRBD1 TRBJ1-2 TRBV9 NA TGCGCCAGCAGCGTAGGGACAGGGGGCTTCTATGGCTACACCTTC CASSVGTGGFYGYTF
TRBD2 TRBJ2-3 TRBV20-1 NA TGCAGTGGGCTAGCGGGGGATACGCAGTATTTT CSGLAGDTQYF
TRBD1 TRBJ2-1 TRBV20-1 few TGCAGTGCAGGGGGCAAGTACAATGAGCAGTTCTTC CSAGGKYNEQFF
NA TRBJ2-3 TRBV29-1 NA TGCAGCGTTCCGAGGGGTGGAGATACGCAGTATTTT CSVPRGGDTQYF
NA TRBJ2-5 TRBV7-9 few TGTGCCAGCAGCTTAGCGGGGGAAAGGGAGACCCAGTACTTC CASSLAGERETQYF
NA TRBJ2-1 TRBV6-5 NA TGTGCCAGCAGCCCTTCGGCGGACAGCTCCTACAATGAGCAGTTCTTC CASSPSADSSYNEQFF
NA TRBJ1-5 TRBV24-1 NA TGTGCCACCAGTGATTCCGATCAGCCCCAGCATTTT CATSDSDQPQHF
TRBD1 TRBJ2-3 TRBV29-1 NA TGCAGCGTTGGAGACAGGGGGCAGACAGATACGCAGTATTTT CSVGDRGQTDTQYF
NA TRBJ2-7 TRBV5-1 NA TGCGCCAGCAGCCCCCGGACAGCTAGATCCTACGAGCAGTACTTC CASSPRTARSYEQYF
TRBD2 TRBJ2-3 TRBV3-1 NA TGTGCCAGCAGCCAGCGACTAGCGGCAGATACGCAGTATTTT CASSQRLAADTQYF
TRBD2 TRBJ2-3 TRBV2 NA TGTGCCAGCAGGAAGACTAGCGGGGTTTCGGCAGATACGCAGTATTTT CASRKTSGVSADTQYF
TRBD1 TRBJ2-7 TRBV7-3 few TGTGCCAGCAGCTTAGGGACAGGGGTCGCGTACGAGCAGTACTTC CASSLGTGVAYEQYF
TRBD1 TRBJ2-1 TRBV12-5 NA TGTGCTAGTGGCCCGGACAGGGGGCCGGATGAGCAGTTCTTC CASGPDRGPDEQFF
TRBD2 TRBJ2-1 TRBV20-1 NA TGCAGTGCCCTCGGGCCTAGCGGGGGGGCCTCTGAGCAGTTCTTC CSALGPSGGASEQFF
NA TRBJ2-1 TRBV14 NA TGTGCCAGCAGCCAAGTGCCGCTTGGGGAGCAGTTCTTC CASSQVPLGEQFF
NA TRBJ2-7 TRBV29-1 many TGCAGCGCCGGAGGTGGGCTGTACGAGCAGTACTTC CSAGGGLYEQYF
TRBD2 TRBJ2-3 TRBV6-2/TRBV6-3 NA TGTGCCAGCAGTCGACTAGCGGGGACCACAGATACGCAGTATTTT CASSRLAGTTDTQYF
TRBD2 TRBJ2-3 TRBV29-1 NA TGCAGCCCCAGGGTAGCGGGGGAAACAGATACGCGGTATTTT CSPRVAGETDTRYF
TRBD1 TRBJ2-7 TRBV9 once TGTGCCAGCAGCGAGGAGGACAGGGGGGGATACGAGCAGTACTTC CASSEEDRGGYEQYF
NA TRBJ2-3 TRBV29-1 NA TGCAGCGTTGGTCGGGAAAGCACAGATACGCAGTATTTT CSVGRESTDTQYF
NA TRBJ2-7 TRBV28 NA TGTGCCAGCAGTCGTATCCCAGTATCCACCTACGAGCAGTACTTC CASSRIPVSTYEQYF
TRBD1 TRBJ2-5 TRBV6-1 NA TGTGCCAGCAGTGGGGCGGGACAGGGTTGGGAGACCCAGTACTTC CASSGAGQGWETQYF
NA TRBJ2-5 TRBV12-3/TRBV12-4 NA TGTGCCAGCAGTCCCGACAGGTGGGAAGAGACCCAGTACTTC CASSPDRWEETQYF
TRBD1 TRBJ2-1 TRBV6-6 NA TGTGCCAGCAGTTACTCGGGACAGGGGAGTTTCAATGAGCAGTTCTTC CASSYSGQGSFNEQFF
NA TRBJ2-2 TRBV7-3 few TGTGCCAGCAGCTTAACGGGAAGGGGAGCCGGGGAGCTGTTTTTT CASSLTGRGAGELFF
NA TRBJ1-5 TRBV20-1 NA TGCAGTGCTAGAGGGACGGACGGGGTCCCCCAGCATTTT CSARGTDGVPQHF
TRBD2 TRBJ2-1 TRBV7-9 NA TGTGCCAGCAGCCAAAGACTAGCGGTGGACAATGAGCAGTTCTTC CASSQRLAVDNEQFF